This T cell receptor beta chain was sequenced in a study of T cell responses to AZD1222 COVID-19 vaccine. This CDR3 has 15 amino acids. Germline V gives CDR1 SGHDN, CDR2 FVKESK. V lost 1 base to trimming and J lost 8 bases; unmatched junction nucleotides: 4. Study-level results: AZD1222 recipients seropositive at baseline numbered only 5 to 7.

TCRdb's table, derived via immunoSEQ multiplex PCR, lists solely in-frame clones and lacks some. In the table there are some 110,000 clones, 85% to 95% of which are singletons. With regard to this clone: The antigen is unknown.

This receptor was taken from an adult in good health. The gene calls are TRBV14 and TRBJ2-1, with 11 bases matching TRBD1. The sequencing here drew on peripheral blood, taken on day 0 of AZD1222 vaccination. The CDR3 reads CASSQGTGGYDEQFF. In nucleotides, the CDR3 is TGTGCCAGCAGCCAAGGGACAGGGGGCTATGATGAGCAGTTCTTC. Filled out from reference TRBV14 and TRBJ2-1, the complete variable domain reads EAGVTQFPSHSVIEKGQTVTLRCDPISGHDNLYWYRRVMGKEIKFLLHFVKESKQDESGMPNNRFLAERTGGTYSTLKVQPAELEDSGVYFCASSQGTGGYDEQFFGPGTRLTVL.